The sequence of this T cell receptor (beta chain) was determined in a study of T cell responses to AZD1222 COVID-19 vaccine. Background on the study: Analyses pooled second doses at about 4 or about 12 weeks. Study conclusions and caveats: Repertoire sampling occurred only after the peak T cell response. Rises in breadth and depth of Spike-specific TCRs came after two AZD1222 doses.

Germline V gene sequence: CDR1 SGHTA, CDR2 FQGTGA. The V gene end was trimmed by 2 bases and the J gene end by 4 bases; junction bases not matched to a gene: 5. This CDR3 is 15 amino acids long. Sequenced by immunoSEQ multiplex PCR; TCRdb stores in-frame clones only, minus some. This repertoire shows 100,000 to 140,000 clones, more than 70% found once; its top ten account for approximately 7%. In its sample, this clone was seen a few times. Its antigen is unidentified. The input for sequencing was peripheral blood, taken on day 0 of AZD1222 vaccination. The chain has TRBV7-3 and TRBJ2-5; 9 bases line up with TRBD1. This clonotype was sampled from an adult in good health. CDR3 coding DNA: TGTGCCAGCAGCTTACTCCCGGGACAGGGAGAGACCCAGTACTTC. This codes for CASSLLPGQGETQYF. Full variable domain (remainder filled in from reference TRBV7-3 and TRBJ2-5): GAGVSQTPSNKVTEKGKYVELRCDPISGHTALYWYRQSLGQGPEFLIYFQGTGAADDSGLPNDRFFAVRPEGSVSTLKIQRTERGDSAVYLCASSLLPGQGETQYFGPGTRLLVL.